This T cell receptor (beta chain) is drawn from a study of blood T cell repertoires in COVID-19. Measured with immunoSEQ multiplex PCR; TCRdb has only the in-frame clones, and not every one. The data show approximately 350,000 clones, over 75% seen once. Trimming at V came to 5 bases and at J to 5 bases, leaving 6 bases not matched to a gene. Germline lookup yields CDR1 SGHAT and CDR2 FQNNGV. The CDR3 runs to 15 residues. In Cohort 3, a recovered donor had either two negative PCRs, clearance, or symptom resolution. Input material: PBMCs or T cells enriched from blood (not recorded which). The clonotype originates from a woman aged 25-40 years who had recovered from COVID-19. The chain joins TRBV11-2 to TRBJ2-3, with 11 bases aligning to TRBD2. The CDR3 reads CASSLTSGNLDTQYF. CDR3 sequence (DNA): TGTGCCAGCAGCCTGACTAGCGGGAACTTAGATACGCAGTATTTT.